The clone carrying this T cell receptor (beta chain) has a count of ten or more. The data belong to a study of blood T cells in healthy people across ages. In germline, CDR1 is SGHTA, CDR2 FQGNSA. This CDR3 comprises 13 residues. Trimming stripped 5 bases from V and 1 base from J, with 8 bases between. The second PCR ran roughly 6 to 11 cycles with a sample-barcoded 5' primer and J-beta primers. TCRdb reprocessed the 5' RACE reads with MiXCR, giving one entry per CDR3 protein. The sample holds 980,000 or so distinct CDR3 sequences; approximately 49% are singletons and the top ten take over 10%. Sample: blood. This sequence joins TRBV7-2 and TRBJ2-5; the D gene is possibly TRBD2 (5 bases). The TCR comes from a young man in good health. CDR3 in amino acids: CASSPDFQETQYF. CDR3 DNA sequence: TGTGCCAGCAGCCCGGACTTCCAAGAGACCCAGTACTTC.